The rows below give T cell receptor beta chains drawn from one sample of a study of beta chain features in type 1 diabetes. Sequenced by immunoSEQ multiplex PCR; TCRdb stores in-frame clones only, minus some. The table lists 300,000 or so clones, approximately 15% of them singletons. The sample comprised naive CD4+ T cells from blood. Source of these receptors: a woman in her late teens or twenties with type 1 diabetes. Both conserved end residues are part of each CDR3.

V gene,J gene,CDR3 length,CDR3 protein
TRBV18,TRBJ2-1,12,CASSQQVNEQFF
TRBV4-3,TRBJ1-2,16,CASSQGFQGDNYGYTF
TRBV5-1,TRBJ1-2,16,CASTRTVGDRGYGYTF
TRBV6-1,TRBJ1-5,18,CASSESRRLDSPNQPQHF
TRBV5-4,TRBJ2-5,15,CASSFRQGRQETQYF
TRBV19,TRBJ1-4,15,CASGVLWTGDEKLFF
TRBV19,TRBJ2-1,15,CASSIWASGHNEQFF
TRBV6-5,TRBJ1-5,13,CASTEAGGQPQHF
TRBV5-5,TRBJ2-1,14,CASGRLAGSNEQFF
TRBV4-3,TRBJ2-2,17,CASSQGITGQNTGELFF
TRBV7-8,TRBJ2-1,14,CASTPRQGNNEQFF
TRBV7-2,TRBJ2-3,19,CASSLYWASGPISTDTQYF
TRBV28,TRBJ2-7,14,CASSSGTGYYEQYF
TRBV4-1,TRBJ2-2,13,CASSQASGGELFF
TRBV30,TRBJ1-2,16,CAWREGPPRGIYGYTF
TRBV6-6,TRBJ2-1,13,CASSSPGVNEQFF
TRBV7-7,TRBJ2-2,14,CATARDLNTGELFF
TRBV28,TRBJ2-2,16,CASSQLAGVWTGELFF
TRBV28,TRBJ1-2,15,CASSSKGGGSYGYTF
TRBV5-1,TRBJ1-1,14,CASSSRTVNTEAFF
TRBV5-1,TRBJ2-3,16,CASSLAGGSSTDTQYF
TRBV29-1,TRBJ2-1,10,CSVGGDEQFF
TRBV11-3,TRBJ2-5,14,CASNSGRARETQYF
TRBV5-1,TRBJ2-7,14,CASSNRGRASEQYF